The 4 T cell receptor beta chains below were found in one sample sequenced in a study of cytomegalovirus exposure and HLA in healthy donors. PCR employed 60 Vbeta and 13 Jbeta primers. TCRdb's copy holds only in-frame clones and misses some; the assay was immunoSEQ multiplex PCR. This table has under 150,000 clones, roughly 9.6% appearing once. The sample consisted of PBMCs. These receptors all stem from a woman aged 35 to 49 in good health and CMV-seropositive.

The chain carries TRBV4-3 and TRBJ2-1; 11 bases agree with TRBD1. Germline CDR1 is LGHNA and CDR2 is YSLEER. The CDR3 runs to 17 residues. The J segment lost 10 bases and the V segment lost 0 bases, leaving 11 bases of the junction unmatched. Written as DNA, the CDR3 is TGCGCCAGCAGCCAAGAAGGTGGACAGGGGGCCATCGGGGAGCAGTTCTTC. It yields the protein CASSQEGGQGAIGEQFF.

The chain recombines TRBV29-1 with TRBJ1-4; perhaps TRBD1 as D (5 bases). Germline V lookup: CDR1 SQVTM, CDR2 ANQGSEA. The length of the CDR3 is 12 residues. Deletions cut 3 bases from V and 10 bases from J, with 12 bases between. CDR3: CSVEMFQGKLFF. The CDR3 DNA reads as TGCAGCGTTGAGATGTTTCAGGGAAAACTGTTTTTT.

The chain couples TRBV5-6 to TRBJ1-1; no definite D call. The CDR3 has 15 amino acids. Trimming took 0 bases from V and 2 from J, leaving 11 bases between them. CDR1 is SGHDT, CDR2 YYEEEE, per germline. The CDR3 loop is CASSLGIGANTEAFF. CDR3 DNA: TGTGCCAGCAGCTTGGGAATTGGAGCCAACACTGAAGCTTTCTTT. Filled out from reference TRBV5-6 and TRBJ1-1, the complete variable domain reads DAGVTQSPTHLIKTRGQQVTLRCSPKSGHDTVSWYQQALGQGPQFIFQYYEEEERQRGNFPDRFSGHQFPNYSSELNVNALLLGDSALYLCASSLGIGANTEAFFGQGTRLTVV.

This clone has only a few counts. This rearrangement joins TRBV9 to TRBJ1-2; 7 nucleotides line up with TRBD1. The CDR3 is made up of 15 amino acids. The germline V gene has CDR1 SGDLS and CDR2 YYNGEE. The junction had 4 bases not matched to a gene; V was cut back by 2 bases and J by 0 bases. The CDR3: CASSVGTASNYGYTF. CDR3 DNA: TGTGCCAGCAGCGTCGGGACAGCCTCTAACTATGGCTACACCTTC.